This entry lists 10 T cell receptor beta chains sequenced from one sample in a study of Ad26.COV2.S vaccination and SARS-CoV-2 variants. TCRdb's copy holds only in-frame clones and misses some; the assay was immunoSEQ multiplex PCR. The sample lists 400,000 to 500,000 clones, roughly 89% occurring once. Noted treatment: roughly 20 received Ad26.COV2.S at low or high dose, single or two shots; roughly five received placebo; per-sample allocation not given. Samples were taken on day 63 after the first vaccine or placebo injection. The sequencing used peripheral blood, collected in a trial of Ad26.COV2.S vaccine versus placebo. The receptors here all came from a person aged 18 to 65 who received the Ad26.COV2.S COVID-19 vaccine or a placebo.

The J gene is TRBJ2-2, the V gene TRBV2; D is possibly TRBD1 (6 bases). V was cut by 5 bases and J by 5 bases, with 12 bases left in between. This CDR3 is 14 amino acids long. Germline V lookup: CDR1 SNHLY, CDR2 FYNNEI. CDR3 amino acids: CASSLQGNTGELFF. CDR3 sequence (DNA): TGTGCCAGCAGTCTACAGGGAAATACCGGGGAGCTGTTTTTT.

For the CDR3, the DNA is TGTGCCAGCAGCCGGAACGCGGGGAGCTCCTACGAGCAGTACGTC. Protein product: CASSRNAGSSYEQYV. This chain uses TRBV11-2 with TRBJ2-7; TRBD2 might be the D (6 bases). The CDR3 is made up of 15 amino acids. V was pared by 5 bases and J by 0 bases, with 14 bases between. Germline CDR1 and CDR2: SGHAT and FQNNGV.

The chain recombines TRBV5-1 with TRBJ2-5, with a possible D match to TRBD1 (5 bases). The CDR3 has 15 residues. Trimming took 4 bases from V and 4 from J, leaving 17 bases between them. Germline V gene sequence: CDR1 SGHRS, CDR2 YFSETQ. The CDR3 sequence: CASSQYRGKGETQYF. In nucleotides, the CDR3 is TGCGCCAGCAGCCAATATAGGGGAAAGGGAGAGACCCAGTACTTC.

V is TRBV20-1 and J is TRBJ1-5; weak D call: TRBD1 (6 bases). CDR3 length: 16 amino acids. Per germline, CDR1 DFQATT and CDR2 SNEGSKA (reference sequence). V was cut by 3 bases and J by 1 base, with 16 bases left in between. CDR3 amino acids: CSASRGGAWSNQPQHF. Written as DNA, the CDR3 is TGCAGTGCTAGTAGGGGGGGGGCGTGGAGCAATCAGCCCCAGCATTTT.

The genes are TRBV4-1 and TRBJ2-7; tentative D call: TRBD2 (7 bases). CDR3 length: 14 amino acids. The germline V gene encodes CDR1 MGHRA and CDR2 YSYEKL. V was clipped by 4 bases and J by 2 bases, with 12 bases between them. Here the CDR3 DNA reads TGCGCCAGCAGCCCCCAGGGGAGGGCCTACGAGCAGTACTTC. This sequence encodes CASSPQGRAYEQYF.

The chain uses TRBV5-1 and TRBJ2-1; 8 positions match TRBD2. This CDR3 region has 17 residues. The J segment lost 1 base and the V segment lost 4 bases, leaving 10 bases of the junction unmatched. Per the germline V gene, CDR1 is SGHRS and CDR2 is YFSETQ. The CDR3 DNA reads as TGCGCCAGCAGCCGTGAACGAAGCGGGGGTTCCTACAATGAGCAGTTCTTC. It yields the protein CASSRERSGGSYNEQFF.

The chain couples TRBV21-1 to TRBJ2-7; whether TRBD1, the table's D call, matches the DNA was not checked. TRBV21-1 represents a pseudogene. The CDR3 extends over 16 amino acids. The CDR3 loop reads CASSRNRGQVSYEQYV. The CDR3 region has the DNA TGTGCCAGCAGCAGAAACAGGGGGCAGGTTTCCTACGAGCAGTACGTC.

The chain couples TRBV7-9 to TRBJ2-1; no clear D gene. CDR3 length: 14 amino acids. Deletions cut 6 bases from V and 0 bases from J, with 9 bases between. CDR1 and CDR2 from the germline V gene are SEHNR and FQNEAQ (reference sequence). This CDR3 reads CASSRASSYNEQFF. Written as DNA, the CDR3 is TGTGCCAGCAGTCGAGCTAGCTCCTACAATGAGCAGTTCTTC.

J is TRBJ1-4 and V is TRBV28, with 7 bases fitting TRBD1. This CDR3 comprises 15 residues. Germline V gene sequence: CDR1 MDHEN, CDR2 SYDVKM. V dropped 8 bases and J dropped 7; count of bases not matched to a gene: 13. This CDR3 is CASATSGTESEKLFF. In DNA, the CDR3 is TGTGCCAGCGCCACCTCCGGGACAGAGTCTGAAAAACTGTTTTTT.

The chain links TRBV7-8 to TRBJ2-2; no reliable D call. CDR3 size: 15 residues. The V end was cut by 3 bases, the J end by 0 bases, with 8 bases between. Germline V gene lookup returns CDR1 SGHVS and CDR2 FQNEAQ. This CDR3 reads CASSFGAANTGELFF. CDR3 nucleotide sequence: TGTGCCAGCAGCTTTGGAGCCGCGAACACCGGGGAGCTGTTTTTT.